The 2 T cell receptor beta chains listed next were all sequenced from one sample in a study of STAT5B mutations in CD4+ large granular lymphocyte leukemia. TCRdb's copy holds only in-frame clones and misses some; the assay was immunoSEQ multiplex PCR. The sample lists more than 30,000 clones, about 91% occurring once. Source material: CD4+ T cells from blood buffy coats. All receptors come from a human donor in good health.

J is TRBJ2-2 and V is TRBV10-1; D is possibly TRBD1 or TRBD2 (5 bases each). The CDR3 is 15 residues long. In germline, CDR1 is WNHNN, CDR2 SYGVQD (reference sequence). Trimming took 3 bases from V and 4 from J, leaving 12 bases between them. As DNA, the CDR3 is TGCGCCAGCAGTGACGAGGGGCTTAGCACCGGGGAGCTGTTTTTT. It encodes CASSDEGLSTGELFF.

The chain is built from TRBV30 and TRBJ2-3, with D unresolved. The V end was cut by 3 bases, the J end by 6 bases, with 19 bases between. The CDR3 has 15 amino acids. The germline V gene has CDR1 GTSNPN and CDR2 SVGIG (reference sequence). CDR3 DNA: TGTGCCTGGAGGAGGTTAGCCGGTCCAATGGATACGCAGTATTTT. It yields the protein CAWRRLAGPMDTQYF.